These 27 T cell receptor beta chains came from one sample sequenced in a study of coeliac disease. Method: immunoSEQ multiplex PCR; TCRdb's copy keeps in-frame clones and lacks some. Of around 8,400 clones listed, under 65% are singletons. Sequences were obtained from intraepithelial lymphocytes from the gut. The origin of the receptors is an older woman with celiac disease.

The sample holds a few counts of this clone. The chain has TRBV28 and TRBJ1-3; D remains ambiguous. Between the trimmed V and J ends, which lost 4 bases and 0 bases, there was a span of 7 bases. The CDR3 runs 14 residues. Per germline, CDR1 MDHEN and CDR2 SYDVKM. CDR3 sequence (DNA): TGTGCCAGCAGTTCCCCCAGCTCTGGAAACACCATATATTTT. Amino acid sequence: CASSSPSSGNTIYF.

The rearrangement uses TRBV2 and TRBJ2-5, with D uncertain. TRBJ2-7 explains the end of the DNA better; the J call may be wrong. The CDR3 length is 10 residues. Germline CDR1 is SNHLY and CDR2 is FYNNEI. CDR3 loop: CASNPYEQYF. CDR3 DNA: TGTGCCAGCAACCCCTACGAGCAGTACTTC.

V usage is TRBV19 and J usage is TRBJ2-3, with TRBD1 as a possible D gene (6 bases). The CDR3 is 13 amino acids. From germline, CDR1 is LNHDA and CDR2 SQIVND (reference sequence). Trimming left V 3 bases short and J 4 bases short, with 8 bases between. The CDR3 region is CASSIGGADTQYF. Written as DNA, the CDR3 is TGTGCCAGTAGTATTGGGGGCGCAGATACGCAGTATTTT.

This clone was observed a handful of times. The chain joins TRBV4-1 to TRBJ1-5; D uncertain. Trimming cost V 0 bases and J 4 bases, with 7 bases left between them. The CDR3 runs 14 residues. Germline-derived CDR1 and CDR2 are MGHRA and YSYEKL. The CDR3 here is CASSQDSGNQPQHF. DNA of the CDR3: TGCGCCAGCAGCCAAGATTCAGGAAATCAGCCCCAGCATTTT.

The chain has TRBV4-2 and TRBJ2-2, with 16 positions matching TRBD2. Trimming cost V 5 bases and J 4 bases; bases outside gene matches: 7. The germline CDR1 and CDR2 sequences are LGHNA and YNFKEQ. There are 18 residues in the CDR3. The CDR3: CASSAGTSGGAPTGELFF. For the CDR3, the DNA is TGTGCCAGCAGCGCCGGGACTAGCGGGGGGGCGCCCACCGGGGAGCTGTTTTTT.

The rearrangement links TRBV5-1 to TRBJ2-3; TRBD2 aligns across 12 bases. Germline-derived CDR1 and CDR2 are SGHRS and YFSETQ. The V segment lost 4 bases and the J segment 1 base; nucleotides outside the gene matches: 4. The CDR3 has 16 residues. CDR3 DNA sequence: TGCGCCAGCAGCATTCGGACTAGCGGGGGCACAGATACGCAGTATTTT. It translates to CASSIRTSGGTDTQYF.

Concerning this clone itself: The same CDR3 also results from other DNA sequences found in this sample. The genes are TRBV4-1 and TRBJ2-7, with TRBD1 matching over 9 bases. The junction had 5 bases not matched to a gene; V was cut back by 4 bases and J by 1 base. This CDR3 has 15 amino acids. Germline V gives CDR1 MGHRA, CDR2 YSYEKL. The CDR3, as DNA: TGCGCCAGCAGCCCCGGGACAGGGAGGTCCTACGAGCAGTACTTC. It encodes CASSPGTGRSYEQYF.

V and J are TRBV5-6 and TRBJ2-7; D possibly corresponds to TRBD1 (6 bases). The V end lost 7 bases, the J end lost 3 bases, and 14 bases lay between the germline ends. CDR3 size: 13 residues. Germline V lookup: CDR1 SGHDT, CDR2 YYEEEE. CDR3 protein: CASSNRDLYEQYF. DNA of the CDR3: TGTGCCAGCTCAAACAGGGACCTCTACGAGCAGTACTTC.

This clone has a single count. The chain has TRBV7-3 and TRBJ2-3; TRBD1 aligns across 7 bases. The V segment lost 1 base and the J segment 4 bases; nucleotides outside the gene matches: 8. The CDR3 is 16 residues long. CDR1 SGHTA and CDR2 FQGTGA come from the germline V gene. The CDR3 reads CASSLNYDRAADTQYF. For the CDR3, the DNA is TGTGCCAGCAGCTTAAATTACGACAGGGCCGCAGATACGCAGTATTTT.

The J gene is TRBJ2-7, the V gene TRBV6-5; D is unclear. The germline V gene encodes CDR1 MNHEY and CDR2 SVGAGI. V dropped 0 bases and J dropped 7 bases, with 16 bases sitting between them. This CDR3 spans 15 amino acids. CDR3 sequence (DNA): TGTGCCAGCAGTTACTCGAAGCCTCCGACTCGGGAGCAGTACTTC. Its translation: CASSYSKPPTREQYF.

The V call is TRBV9, the J call TRBJ2-4, with D perhaps TRBD2 (6 bases). V lost 4 bases and J 1 base, leaving 15 bases between the germline ends. The length of the CDR3 is 16 residues. Germline V gene lookup returns CDR1 SGDLS and CDR2 YYNGEE. CDR3 protein: CASSPNPGAAKNIQYF. The DNA of the CDR3 is TGTGCCAGCAGCCCAAACCCGGGAGCGGCCAAAAACATTCAGTACTTC. Combining the CDR3 with reference TRBV9 and TRBJ2-4 gives the whole variable domain DSGVTQTPKHLITATGQRVTLRCSPRSGDLSVYWYQQSLDQGLQFLIQYYNGEERAKGNILERFSAQQFPDLHSELNLSSLELGDSALYFCASSPNPGAAKNIQYFGAGTRLSVL.

By proportion, this clone is medium-sized. The chain's CDR3 is CASSLSNRDYEQYF. CDR3 nucleotide sequence: TGTGCCAGCAGTTTATCGAACAGGGACTACGAGCAGTACTTC. The chain is built from TRBV27 and TRBJ2-7, with D tentatively TRBD1 (6 bases). From germline, CDR1 is MNHEY and CDR2 SMNVEV (reference sequence). V lost 0 bases, J lost 3 bases, and 9 bases lay in between. There are 14 residues in the CDR3.

V and J are TRBV7-8 and TRBJ2-1, with 7 bases matching TRBD1. Germline lookup yields CDR1 SGHVS and CDR2 FQNEAQ. This CDR3 contains 16 residues. After removal of 2 bases from V and 0 bases from J, the junction contained 4 bases not matched to a gene. The CDR3 sequence: CASSLTGVSSYNEQFF. In nucleotides, the CDR3 is TGTGCCAGCAGCTTAACAGGGGTAAGCTCCTACAATGAGCAGTTCTTC. Complete variable domain (other parts from reference TRBV7-8 and TRBJ2-1): GAGVSQSPRYKVAKRGQDVALRCDPISGHVSLFWYQQALGQGPEFLTYFQNEAQLDKSGLPSDRFFAERPEGSVSTLKIQRTQQEDSAVYLCASSLTGVSSYNEQFFGPGTRLTVL.

This chain joins TRBV5-6 and TRBJ2-5; D is unresolved. The end of the DNA aligns better with TRBJ2-7, so the J call may be wrong. CDR3 size: 13 residues. CDR1 is SGHDT, CDR2 YYEEEE, per germline. CDR3 sequence reads: CASSLGGTYEQYF. DNA of the CDR3: TGTGCCAGCAGCTTGGGCGGAACCTACGAGCAGTACTTC.

This chain links TRBV7-2 with TRBJ2-7; D is unclear. The germline V gene encodes CDR1 SGHTA and CDR2 FQGNSA. This CDR3 has 13 amino acids. V was trimmed by 3 bases and J by 2 bases, leaving 8 bases between them. The CDR3 bases are TGTGCCAGCAGCTTGGCCAGCGCCTACGAGCAGTACTTC. Translated, it gives CASSLASAYEQYF.

The V gene is TRBV19, the J gene TRBJ2-3; the D gene is possibly TRBD2 (5 bases). With 5 bases removed from V and 4 bases from J, the gap between germline ends came to 19 bases. The germline gives CDR1 LNHDA, CDR2 SQIVND (reference sequence). The CDR3 extends over 16 amino acids. CDR3 sequence (DNA): TGTGCCAGTAGTCCATTACTGACCCACGGGGCAGATACGCAGTATTTT. This sequence encodes CASSPLLTHGADTQYF.

By its share, this clone is medium-sized. V gene TRBV2 combines with J gene TRBJ1-5; tentative D call: TRBD1 (6 bases). Germline CDR1 reads SNHLY; CDR2 reads FYNNEI. Trimming took 1 base from V and 5 from J, leaving 15 bases between them. CDR3 length equals 16 residues. The CDR3 region is CASSEVPGGVDQPQHF. CDR3 DNA sequence: TGTGCCAGCAGTGAAGTTCCGGGGGGCGTAGATCAGCCCCAGCATTTT.

V usage is TRBV19 and J usage is TRBJ1-2; TRBD1 aligns across 7 bases. Germline V gene lookup returns CDR1 LNHDA and CDR2 SQIVND (reference sequence). V lost 10 bases and J lost 6; bases outside the gene matches: 14. CDR3 length: 14 residues. CDR3 coding DNA: TGTGCCACCAGAGACAAGACAGGGCCGCATGGCTACACCTTC. This encodes CATRDKTGPHGYTF.

In this sample, this clone is medium-sized. The chain recombines TRBV19 with TRBJ2-7, with TRBD1 identical over 7 bases. Germline V gives CDR1 LNHDA, CDR2 SQIVND (reference sequence). The CDR3 has 15 residues. Losses at the gene ends were 3 bases for V and 0 bases for J; bases not matched to a gene: 5. The DNA of the CDR3 is TGTGCCAGTAGTATTGCCGGGACAGTCTCCTACGAGCAGTACTTC. Translated: CASSIAGTVSYEQYF.

The rearrangement links TRBV2 to TRBJ2-2, with D possibly being TRBD1 (6 bases). The germline CDR1 and CDR2 sequences are SNHLY and FYNNEI. This CDR3 spans 16 amino acids. Trimming pared 8 bases from V and 7 bases from J, leaving 23 bases between. CDR3 sequence reads: CASQATVQGYNGELFF. DNA for the CDR3: TGTGCCAGCCAGGCGACCGTACAGGGATATAACGGGGAGCTGTTTTTT.

The chain has TRBV5-4 and TRBJ1-1, with a possible D match to TRBD1 (5 bases). CDR3 length: 13 amino acids. The V gene's germline CDR1 is SGHNT and CDR2 YYREEE (reference sequence). V was shortened by 1 base and J by 5 bases, with 9 bases between the two germline ends. The CDR3 DNA reads TGTGCCAGCAGCTTGAGGGGAGGGACTGAAGCTTTCTTT. This encodes CASSLRGGTEAFF.

This chain links TRBV27 with TRBJ1-6; D is undetermined. The CDR3 has 17 residues. Germline V gene lookup returns CDR1 MNHEY and CDR2 SMNVEV (reference sequence). V dropped 8 bases and J dropped 0 bases, with 17 bases sitting between them. The CDR3 sequence: CASGEFMRISYNSPLHF. The CDR3, as DNA: TGTGCCAGCGGCGAGTTTATGAGGATCTCCTATAATTCACCCCTCCACTTT.

This clone was seen more than once but under ten times. The gene calls are TRBV4-1 and TRBJ2-3; the match to TRBD2 covers 7 bases. The CDR3 spans 20 residues. Germline assignment: CDR1 MGHRA and CDR2 YSYEKL. The J segment lost 0 bases and the V segment lost 0 bases, leaving 15 bases of the junction unmatched. The CDR3 bases are TGCGCCAGCAGCCAAGAGCGCACTAGCGTACAGACACCTAGCACAGATACGCAGTATTTT. Translating it yields CASSQERTSVQTPSTDTQYF.

This clone was counted between two and nine times. The chain couples TRBV18 to TRBJ1-2; 8 nucleotides agree with TRBD1. The CDR3 contains 16 residues. CDR1 KGHSH and CDR2 LQKENI come from the germline V gene. The V gene end was trimmed by 3 bases and the J gene end by 4 bases; junction bases not matched to a gene: 10. CDR3 DNA: TGTGCCAGCTCACCCACTGACAGGGGACCCGGCTATGGCTACACCTTC. It yields the protein CASSPTDRGPGYGYTF.

This chain connects TRBV15 to TRBJ1-3; no clear D gene. V was cut by 3 bases and J by 4 bases, with 7 bases left in between. The CDR3 contains 13 residues. Germline V gene sequence: CDR1 LNHNV, CDR2 YYDKDF (reference sequence). This CDR3 is CATSRLDGNTIYF. CDR3 DNA: TGTGCCACCAGCAGGCTAGACGGAAACACCATATATTTT.

This clone was recorded only once. This sequence joins TRBV4-1 and TRBJ2-7; 7 bases line up with TRBD1. CDR3 length equals 14 residues. V lost 4 bases and J lost 4; bases outside the gene matches: 7. The germline gives CDR1 MGHRA, CDR2 YSYEKL. The CDR3 here is CASSPRQGPYEQYF. The CDR3 DNA follows: TGCGCCAGCAGCCCGCGACAGGGACCGTACGAGCAGTACTTC.

The chain is built from TRBV11-2 and TRBJ1-1; D might be TRBD1 (6 bases). V shed 5 bases and J shed 5 bases, with 12 bases lying between them. Looked up from germline, CDR1 is SGHAT and CDR2 is FQNNGV. CDR3 size: 13 residues. CDR3: CASSTQGRTEAFF. The CDR3 DNA sequence: TGTGCCAGCAGCACCCAGGGGAGAACTGAAGCTTTCTTT.